The 24 T cell receptor beta chains below come from one sample, sequenced in a study of early stage breast cancer tumors (TCRdb year 2017). The library was prepared using the immunoSEQ multiplex PCR assay. TCRdb holds this immuneACCESS table with in-frame rearrangements only. Some clones are missing; in checked studies, unresolved V genes explain under half, and the rest has no known cause. This sample gives roughly 60,000 clones in total; 70% to 80% of them show up just once. The top ten hold more than 3% of the sample. Sequencing input: blood. These receptors were collected from a person aged 30 to 40 with breast cancer.

This clone has only one observation. V gene TRBV5-6 combines with J gene TRBJ2-7; TRBD2 might be the D (7 bases). Germline V gene sequence: CDR1 SGHDT, CDR2 YYEEEE. Deletions cut 9 bases from V and 1 base from J, with 14 bases between. This CDR3 region has 13 residues. DNA for the CDR3: TGTGCCACCAGGGGCGGGAGTTCCTACGAGCAGTACTTC. Its protein is CATRGGSSYEQYF.

The table lists this clone with a few counts. The genes are TRBV2 and TRBJ2-2; D gene uncertain. V was shortened by 4 bases and J by 3 bases, with 3 bases between the two germline ends. Germline assignment: CDR1 SNHLY and CDR2 FYNNEI. The CDR3 is 12 residues long. CDR3 nucleotides: TGTGCCAGCAGTGTAGACACCGGGGAGCTGTTTTTT. Its protein is CASSVDTGELFF.

This clone is a singleton in its sample. This sequence joins TRBV7-9 and TRBJ2-3; D is possibly TRBD2 (5 bases). V lost 1 base and J lost 2, with 13 bases in between. The CDR3 sequence is 16 residues long. CDR1 and CDR2 from the germline V gene are SEHNR and FQNEAQ (reference sequence). This chain's CDR3 is CASSLDTSYYTDTQYF. CDR3 bases: TGTGCCAGCAGCTTAGATACTAGTTACTACACAGATACGCAGTATTTT.

The CDR3: CASHAGGDEQYF. In DNA, the CDR3 is TGTGCCAGTCACGCGGGCGGCGACGAGCAGTACTTC. This chain joins TRBV6-6 and TRBJ2-7; tentatively, D is TRBD2 (5 bases). CDR1 and CDR2 (germline): MNHNY, SVGAGI (reference sequence). This CDR3 contains 12 residues. V dropped 9 bases and J dropped 5 bases, with 14 bases sitting between them.

The chain recombines TRBV7-3 with TRBJ1-4, with D possibly TRBD1 on 5 matching bases. The V and J ends lost 2 bases and 0 bases respectively, with 22 bases between them. The CDR3 consists of 20 residues. Germline V gene data show CDR1 as SGHTA and CDR2 as FQGTGA. As DNA, the CDR3 is TGTGCCAGCAGCTTATTTTCCCCCCCGGGACCGGCTGCAACTAATGAAAAACTGTTTTTT. Protein product: CASSLFSPPGPAATNEKLFF.

The V gene is TRBV30, the J gene TRBJ2-1; 8 positions agree with TRBD2. Germline V gene lookup returns CDR1 GTSNPN and CDR2 SVGIG (reference sequence). V was pared by 0 bases and J by 1 base, with 5 bases of the junction left unmatched. The CDR3 consists of 16 residues. DNA of the CDR3: TGTGCCTGGAGTGTAAGGGCGGGGGGTTCCTACAATGAGCAGTTCTTC. Translating gives CAWSVRAGGSYNEQFF.

This clone was found once. V usage is TRBV5-1 and J usage is TRBJ2-1; 14 bases map to TRBD2. Germline V lookup: CDR1 SGHRS, CDR2 YFSETQ. CDR3 length equals 16 residues. Trimming cost V 3 bases and J 4 bases; bases outside gene matches: 3. In DNA, the CDR3 is TGCGCCAGCAGCTCGGGACTAGCGGGAGCTTACAATGAGCAGTTCTTC. It specifies CASSSGLAGAYNEQFF.

This clone turned up a few times. V is TRBV25-1 and J is TRBJ2-1, with 7 bases aligning to TRBD1. V trimming: 0 bases; J trimming: 0 bases; junction bases outside the gene matches: 5. CDR3 size: 17 residues. Germline-derived CDR1 and CDR2 are MGHDK and SYGVNS. In nucleotides, the CDR3 is TGTGCCAGCAGTGAATATATAGGGGGCAGCTCCTACAATGAGCAGTTCTTC. Protein product: CASSEYIGGSSYNEQFF.

The chain employs TRBV19 and TRBJ2-5, with 12 bases fitting TRBD2. This CDR3 spans 13 amino acids. Germline loops: CDR1 LNHDA, CDR2 SQIVND (reference sequence). V gave up 6 bases and J gave up 4 bases; unmatched junction bases: 0. The CDR3 region is CASRLAGGETQYF. The CDR3 DNA follows: TGTGCCAGTAGACTAGCGGGAGGAGAGACCCAGTACTTC.

The genes are TRBV6-6 and TRBJ1-2; perhaps TRBD1 as D (5 bases). The CDR3 spans 12 residues. Germline V CDR1 and CDR2: MNHNY, SVGAGI (reference sequence). V lost 2 bases and J 4 bases, leaving 5 bases between the germline ends. The CDR3 loop is CASSYTGYGYTF. The CDR3 DNA reads as TGTGCCAGCAGTTACACAGGCTATGGCTACACCTTC.

The chain links TRBV18 to TRBJ2-1, with 13 nucleotides matching TRBD2. J gave up 8 bases and V 1 base, and 8 bases lay outside the gene matches. The CDR3 loop spans 17 amino acids. In germline, CDR1 is KGHSH, CDR2 LQKENI. CDR3 sequence reads: CASSPQLAGGPVDEQFF. CDR3 DNA sequence: TGTGCCAGCTCACCACAACTAGCGGGAGGGCCCGTCGATGAGCAGTTCTTC.

The chain couples TRBV12-5 to TRBJ1-3; D perhaps matches TRBD1 (5 bases). V was cut by 3 bases and J by 3 bases, with 18 bases left in between. CDR1 is LGHNT and CDR2 is FRNRAP in the germline V gene. The CDR3 runs to 17 residues. CDR3 region: CASGLDRGDRIGNTIYF. The CDR3 nucleotides read TGTGCTAGTGGTTTAGATCGCGGCGACAGAATTGGAAACACCATATATTTT.

This clone has more than one count but fewer than ten. V and J are TRBV4-2 and TRBJ1-4, with D unresolved. The V gene lost 0 bases and the J gene lost 6 bases, with 5 bases spanning the gap. Germline V CDR1 and CDR2: LGHNA, YNFKEQ. The CDR3 contains 13 residues. CDR3 sequence (DNA): TGTGCCAGCAGCCAAGACAGAGATGAAAAACTGTTTTTT. Its translation: CASSQDRDEKLFF.

The chain has TRBV30 and TRBJ1-2; no clear D. The germline V gene encodes CDR1 GTSNPN and CDR2 SVGIG (reference sequence). The CDR3 covers 13 residues. Trimming left V 3 bases short and J 5 bases short, with 13 bases between. CDR3 amino acids: CAWSTGSSYGYTF. CDR3 in DNA: TGTGCCTGGAGCACCGGGTCTTCTTATGGCTACACCTTC.

V and J are TRBV9 and TRBJ1-1; TRBD1 might be the D (5 bases). CDR1 and CDR2 (germline): SGDLS, YYNGEE. This CDR3 region has 14 residues. With 4 bases removed from V and 0 bases from J, the gap between germline ends came to 10 bases. The chain's CDR3 is CASSRGRLNTEAFF. The CDR3 DNA sequence: TGTGCCAGCAGCCGGGGACGGCTGAACACTGAAGCTTTCTTT.

V gene TRBV5-1 combines with J gene TRBJ1-1; D remains unclear. Between the trimmed V and J ends, which lost 1 base and 2 bases, there was a span of 6 bases. This CDR3 is built from 13 residues. The germline V gene encodes CDR1 SGHRS and CDR2 YFSETQ. In DNA form, the CDR3 reads TGCGCCAGCAGCTTGTGGTCAAACACTGAAGCTTTCTTT. Protein product: CASSLWSNTEAFF.

The CDR3 is CAIRGRETGIREQYF. The CDR3 DNA reads as TGTGCCATCAGGGGGAGGGAGACAGGTATCCGCGAGCAGTACTTC. The V gene is TRBV10-3, the J gene TRBJ2-7; weak D call: TRBD2 (7 bases). V was trimmed by 6 bases and J by 6 bases, leaving 21 bases between them. This CDR3 spans 15 amino acids. Germline-derived CDR1 and CDR2 are ENHRY and SYGVKD.

The chain links TRBV13 to TRBJ1-1; tentatively, D is TRBD1 (6 bases). Germline V gives CDR1 PRHDT, CDR2 FYEKMQ (reference sequence). The CDR3 has 14 residues. V lost 2 bases and J 4 bases, leaving 11 bases between the germline ends. CDR3 bases: TGTGCCAGCAGCTTATCAAAGGGGGTCACTGAAGCTTTCTTT. It is translated as CASSLSKGVTEAFF.

The gene calls are TRBV7-3 and TRBJ2-1, with 9 bases matching TRBD2. The CDR3 consists of 12 residues. The germline V gene has CDR1 SGHTA and CDR2 FQGTGA. V shed 5 bases and J 13 bases; nucleotides not matched to a gene: 6. The DNA of the CDR3 is TGTGCCAGCAGCCAAACCGGGACTAGCCAGTTCTTC. Translating gives CASSQTGTSQFF.

J is TRBJ2-5 and V is TRBV12-5; D call uncertain. The V and J ends lost 0 bases and 5 bases respectively, with 7 bases between them. Germline V gene sequence: CDR1 LGHNT, CDR2 FRNRAP. The CDR3 runs to 13 residues. The CDR3 spells CASGLVRSETQYF. CDR3 sequence (DNA): TGTGCTAGTGGTTTGGTTAGAAGCGAGACCCAGTACTTC. The full variable domain, its missing parts supplied by reference TRBV12-5 and TRBJ2-5, is DARVTQTPRHKVTEMGQEVTMRCQPILGHNTVFWYRQTMMQGLELLAYFRNRAPLDDSGMPKDRFSAEMPDATLATLKIQPSEPRDSAVYFCASGLVRSETQYFGPGTRLLVL.

This clone was observed a single time. The chain has TRBV7-8 and TRBJ1-2, with D uncertain. The V gene's germline CDR1 is SGHVS and CDR2 FQNEAQ. CDR3 length equals 14 residues. Between the trimmed V and J ends, which lost 0 bases and 2 bases, there was a span of 7 bases. The CDR3 DNA reads as TGTGCCAGCAGCTTAGCGCTGCTCAACTATGGCTACACCTTC. Translated: CASSLALLNYGYTF. The full variable domain, its missing parts supplied by reference TRBV7-8 and TRBJ1-2, is GAGVSQSPRYKVAKRGQDVALRCDPISGHVSLFWYQQALGQGPEFLTYFQNEAQLDKSGLPSDRFFAERPEGSVSTLKIQRTQQEDSAVYLCASSLALLNYGYTFGSGTRLTVV.

The CDR3 here is CASSLSSSYEQYF. CDR3 nucleotides: TGTGCCAGCAGCTTGTCGAGCTCCTACGAGCAGTACTTC. The chain employs TRBV11-2 and TRBJ2-7, with no clear D. This CDR3 is built from 13 residues. CDR1 and CDR2 (germline): SGHAT, FQNNGV. Trimming left V 3 bases short and J 0 bases short, with 6 bases between.

J is TRBJ1-2 and V is TRBV27; D is possibly TRBD1 (6 bases). Germline CDR1 and CDR2: MNHEY and SMNVEV (reference sequence). This CDR3 contains 14 residues. V was cut by 6 bases and J by 3 bases, with 14 bases left in between. The CDR3 DNA is TGTGCCAGCAGATCCGCCGGGACACACTATGGCTACACCTTC. As protein: CASRSAGTHYGYTF.

The CDR3 DNA reads TGTGCTAGTGGTTTGGTACTCGGCGTTAGCTCCTACGAGCAGTACTTC. Its protein product is CASGLVLGVSSYEQYF. J is TRBJ2-7 and V is TRBV12-5; D is unresolved. Trimming removed 0 bases from V and 0 bases from J, with 12 bases in between. There are 16 residues in the CDR3. Germline lookup yields CDR1 LGHNT and CDR2 FRNRAP.